This T cell receptor beta chain was captured by sequencing in a study of blood T cell repertoires in COVID-19. Study at large: From the United States, Italy and Spain came samples of acute and convalescent COVID-19.

Per the study methods: Amplification of reference gene primers provided the estimated nucleated cell counts. Clones were sequenced by immunoSEQ multiplex PCR, and TCRdb holds only the in-frame ones, with some missing. The DNA gave D and trimming, while V, J and clone size come from that table. The sample lists 250,000 to 350,000 clones; roughly 90% were seen once. Participants came from roughly 23 US areas, aged about 18 to 89 years. The clonotype was recovered from a woman aged 50 to 60 who had been exposed to COVID-19. Specimen: PBMCs or T cells enriched from blood (not recorded which).

The CDR3 DNA reads as TGTGCCAGCAGTGGGCGACAGGGGACCGTAGGCGGGGAGCTGTTTTTT. This translates into CASSGRQGTVGGELFF. The chain carries TRBV6-1 and TRBJ2-2, with 8 bases matching TRBD1. Germline V gives CDR1 MNHNS, CDR2 SASEGT. The CDR3 is 16 amino acids. The junction had 11 bases not matched to a gene; V was cut back by 4 bases and J by 7 bases.